This entry concerns a single T cell receptor (beta chain). CDR3 length: 14 residues. Germline lookup yields CDR1 SNHLY and CDR2 FYNNEI. V lost 0 bases and J lost 5; bases outside the gene matches: 0. This sample was included in a study of blood T cell repertoires in COVID-19. At the level of the study: COVID-19 samples from acute and convalescent phases originated in the United States, Italy and Spain.

The assay was immunoSEQ multiplex PCR, and TCRdb's table has in-frame clones only and misses some. The sample holds 150,000 to 200,000 clones; about 86% are singletons and the top ten take over 7%. This receptor was obtained from a man in his fifties or sixties with active or convalescent COVID-19. The sample taken for sequencing was peripheral blood. This chain uses TRBV2 with TRBJ2-2, with 7 bases identical to TRBD2. CDR3 amino acids: CASSEAGGTGELFF. CDR3 coding DNA: TGTGCCAGCAGTGAAGCGGGGGGGACCGGGGAGCTGTTTTTT.